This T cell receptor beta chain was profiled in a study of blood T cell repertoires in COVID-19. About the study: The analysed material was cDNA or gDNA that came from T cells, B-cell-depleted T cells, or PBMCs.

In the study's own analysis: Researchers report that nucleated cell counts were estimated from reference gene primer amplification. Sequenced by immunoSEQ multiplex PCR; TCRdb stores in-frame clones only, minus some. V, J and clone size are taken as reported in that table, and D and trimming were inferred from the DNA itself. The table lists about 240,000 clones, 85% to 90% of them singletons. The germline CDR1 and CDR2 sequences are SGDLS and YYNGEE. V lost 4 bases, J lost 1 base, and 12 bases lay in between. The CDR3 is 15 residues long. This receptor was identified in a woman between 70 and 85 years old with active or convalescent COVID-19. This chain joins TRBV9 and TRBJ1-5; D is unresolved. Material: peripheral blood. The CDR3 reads CASSPSPGSNQPQHF. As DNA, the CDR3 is TGTGCCAGCAGCCCCTCCCCGGGGAGCAATCAGCCCCAGCATTTT.